Each of the 15 T cell receptor beta chains below was sequenced from the same sample in a study of cytomegalovirus exposure and HLA in healthy donors. Use of 60 Vbeta and 13 Jbeta primers characterized the PCR. Libraries were prepared by immunoSEQ multiplex PCR; TCRdb keeps only in-frame clonotypes and omits some of them. The sample contains roughly 160,000 clones, just under 80% of which appear only once. The sequenced sample was PBMCs. The receptors come from a woman in her 50s in good health and CMV-seropositive.

V usage is TRBV29-1 and J usage is TRBJ2-1, with 11 bases fitting TRBD1. The CDR3 length is 15 residues. Germline V gene lookup returns CDR1 SQVTM and CDR2 ANQGSEA. Trimming at V came to 6 bases and at J to 5 bases, leaving 9 bases not matched to a gene. CDR3 amino acids: CSVLRGTGGDNEQFF. The CDR3 DNA sequence: TGCAGCGTCCTCAGGGGGACAGGGGGGGACAATGAGCAGTTCTTC.

The chain couples TRBV7-3 to TRBJ1-3; no clear D. Germline V gene sequence: CDR1 SGHTA, CDR2 FQGTGA. Trimming stripped 0 bases from V and 0 bases from J, with 6 bases between. The CDR3 runs to 15 residues. The CDR3 reads CASSLTSDSGNTIYF. The CDR3 coding sequence is TGTGCCAGCAGCTTAACCTCAGACTCTGGAAACACCATATATTTT.

This chain uses TRBV18 with TRBJ2-7; D is ambiguous. The V and J ends lost 2 bases and 2 bases respectively, with 10 bases between them. Looked up from germline, CDR1 is KGHSH and CDR2 is LQKENI. This CDR3 has 14 residues. This CDR3 reads CASSPETGTYEQYF. CDR3 in DNA: TGTGCCAGCTCACCAGAGACGGGTACCTACGAGCAGTACTTC.

The chain joins TRBV2 to TRBJ1-2; D is possibly TRBD1 (6 bases). The CDR3 has 15 residues. Germline V lookup: CDR1 SNHLY, CDR2 FYNNEI. The V end lost 3 bases, the J end lost 7 bases, and 18 bases lay between the germline ends. CDR3: CASSDLGQNVVGYTF. The CDR3 region has the DNA TGTGCCAGCAGTGATCTCGGACAGAACGTGGTTGGCTACACCTTC.

This clone was seen only once. The V call is TRBV19, the J call TRBJ1-3; TRBD1 might be the D (6 bases). CDR3 length: 16 amino acids. Germline CDR1 reads LNHDA; CDR2 reads SQIVND (reference sequence). Deletions cut 3 bases from V and 1 base from J, with 13 bases between. DNA of the CDR3: TGTGCCAGTAGTATCCTCGGACAGCAGTCTGGAAACACCATATATTTT. This translates into CASSILGQQSGNTIYF.

With respect to this clone: An end of the junction does not agree with germline; a read error may underlie this. The rearrangement uses TRBV19 and TRBJ2-4; TRBD1 matches 7 bases. CDR3 length equals 15 residues. CDR1 and CDR2 from the germline V gene are LNHDA and SQIVND (reference sequence). DNA of the CDR3: TGTGCCAGTAGTACGAGGGACAGTGGATGGAACAGTCAGTACTTC. It specifies CASSTRDSGWNSQYF.

The chain combines TRBV28 with TRBJ1-5; TRBD1 aligns across 9 bases. Germline CDR1 MDHEN, CDR2 SYDVKM. V dropped 5 bases and J dropped 7; count of bases not matched to a gene: 9. This CDR3 is 15 amino acids long. CDR3 protein: CASSLGTGTWQPQHF. In DNA, the CDR3 is TGTGCCAGCAGTCTCGGGACAGGGACTTGGCAGCCCCAGCATTTT.

The chain is built from TRBV7-2 and TRBJ2-3; 8 positions agree with TRBD1. This CDR3 spans 12 amino acids. The trim removed 5 bases at V and 14 bases at J, leaving 9 bases unmatched. From germline, CDR1 is SGHTA and CDR2 FQGNSA. The CDR3 sequence: CASSPGTGSLYF. The CDR3 DNA follows: TGTGCCAGCAGCCCCGGGACAGGCAGTTTGTATTTT.

This chain joins TRBV9 and TRBJ1-1; no reliable D call. The CDR3 extends over 13 amino acids. The V gene's germline CDR1 is SGDLS and CDR2 YYNGEE. The ends were cut back, 0 bases at V and 5 bases at J, with 8 bases in the middle. CDR3 sequence (DNA): TGTGCCAGCAGCGTAGGGGCGAGTACTGAAGCTTTCTTT. The encoded protein is CASSVGASTEAFF.

The rearrangement uses TRBV4-3 and TRBJ2-3; D is uncertain. This CDR3 has 14 amino acids. Germline V gene lookup returns CDR1 LGHNA and CDR2 YSLEER. The V gene lost 0 bases and the J gene lost 14 bases, with 18 bases spanning the gap. CDR3 region: CASSQDNWSSAPYF. The CDR3 nucleotides read TGCGCCAGCAGCCAAGATAATTGGAGCTCCGCTCCGTATTTT.

This rearrangement joins TRBV2 to TRBJ2-7; 7 bases are a match to TRBD1. CDR1 SNHLY and CDR2 FYNNEI come from the germline V gene. The CDR3 covers 13 residues. Trimming took 8 bases from V and 1 from J; bases not matched to a gene: 5. The CDR3: CASGQAISYEQYF. The DNA for the CDR3 is TGTGCCAGCGGACAGGCGATATCCTACGAGCAGTACTTC.

The sample holds one count of this clone. The gene calls are TRBV6-5 and TRBJ2-2; D is perhaps TRBD1 (7 bases). The V and J ends lost 6 bases and 4 bases respectively, with 15 bases between them. CDR1 MNHEY and CDR2 SVGAGI come from the germline V gene. The CDR3 sequence is 15 residues long. The CDR3 protein is CASRFDREVTGELFF. For the CDR3, the DNA is TGTGCCAGCAGATTCGACAGGGAGGTCACCGGGGAGCTGTTTTTT.

This CDR3 reads CAISDSTTNEKLFF. The DNA for the CDR3 is TGTGCCATCAGTGACTCTACCACTAATGAAAAACTGTTTTTT. This rearrangement joins TRBV10-3 to TRBJ1-4; no definite D call. Germline V gene sequence: CDR1 ENHRY, CDR2 SYGVKD. V was trimmed by 3 bases and J by 2 bases, leaving 7 bases between them. There are 14 residues in the CDR3.

The rearrangement joins TRBV14 to TRBJ2-5, with TRBD1 identical over 7 bases. The CDR3 spans 13 residues. After removal of 5 bases from V and 3 bases from J, the junction contained 3 bases not matched to a gene. Germline CDR1 reads SGHDN; CDR2 reads FVKESK. CDR3 protein: CASSRDRKETQYF. The CDR3 nucleotides are TGTGCCAGCAGCAGGGACAGAAAAGAGACCCAGTACTTC.

This clone was observed a single time. This chain uses TRBV18 with TRBJ2-5; D is unclear. V gave up 0 bases and J gave up 1 base, with 6 bases separating them. Per germline, CDR1 KGHSH and CDR2 LQKENI. This CDR3 comprises 14 residues. The CDR3 reads CASSPPNSQETQYF. In DNA form, the CDR3 reads TGTGCCAGCTCACCACCGAACAGCCAAGAGACCCAGTACTTC.